A single count supports the clone carrying this TCR beta chain. Its antigen is unidentified. Germline V gene data show CDR1 as MNHEY and CDR2 as SMNVEV (reference sequence). The CDR3 spans 17 residues. Trimming removed 6 bases from V and 3 bases from J, with 24 bases in between. Each sample came from a Caucasian adult donor living in Nashville, Tennessee. This sample is drawn from a study of shared clonotypes between healthy human individuals. General study findings and limits: Sequencing depth was expected to affect clonotype sharing among donors. Generation probabilities were higher for clonotypes shared across all four sorted-subset donors than for unshared ones.

The method was immunoSEQ multiplex PCR; TCRdb's version includes in-frame clones alone and lacks a portion of them. The sample yields 1,400,000 or so clones, 97% to 99% seen once. This receptor was taken from a man between 25 and 39 years old in good health. The material sequenced was naive CD4+ T cells sorted from blood. Sample subset: CD45RA+ positively selected. The V call is TRBV27, the J call TRBJ2-7, with unresolved D. For the CDR3, the DNA is TGTGCCAGCAGACCCTCGCACCAGACTTTCCCTCTCTACGAGCAGTACTTC. Its translation is CASRPSHQTFPLYEQYF.